This T cell receptor beta chain was sequenced during a study of cytomegalovirus exposure and HLA in healthy donors. A multiplex PCR was run with 60 Vbeta primers and 13 Jbeta primers. The assay was immunoSEQ multiplex PCR, and TCRdb's table has in-frame clones only and misses some. Among about 200,000 clones listed, approximately 77% were seen once. Study-level findings and limits: Later on, an analysis showed TCR association rates differing by HLA locus, with DRB1 the most and HLA-C the fewest.

Each donor was healthy, and each was a bone marrow donor. CDR3 size: 12 residues. Germline CDR1 is GTSNPN and CDR2 is SVGIG (reference sequence). V was trimmed by 5 bases and J by 2 bases, leaving 7 bases between them. In the case of this clone: Its matching antigen is unknown.

The receptor was isolated from a man aged 35-49 years in good health and CMV-seropositive. V gene TRBV30 combines with J gene TRBJ2-1, with a weak D call TRBD2 (6 bases). Sequencing was carried out using PBMCs. The DNA of the CDR3 is TGTGCCTGGGGCGGGACCTACAATGAGCAGTTCTTC. Protein: CAWGGTYNEQFF.